These 31 T cell receptor beta chains were all obtained from the same sample, sequenced in a study of shared clonotypes between healthy human individuals. The data were produced by immunoSEQ multiplex PCR, yet TCRdb's version contains in-frame clones alone and is incomplete. The sample lists 2 million to 2.5 million clones; approximately 95% were seen once. Sequencing input: naive CD4+ T cells from PBMCs. As for subset: CD45RA+ positively selected. The receptors shown here come from a man aged 18 to 30 in good health. Some clones in this sample may be carry-over from other donors' samples.

The J gene is TRBJ2-7, the V gene TRBV12-5; D uncertain. The CDR3 totals 10 residues. The V end was cut by 6 bases, the J end by 2 bases, with 2 bases between. Germline V gives CDR1 LGHNT, CDR2 FRNRAP. The CDR3 is CASGTYEQYF. The DNA for the CDR3 is TGTGCTAGTGGAACCTACGAGCAGTACTTC.

The V and J genes are TRBV12-5 and TRBJ2-3, with 9 bases aligning to TRBD2. V shed 7 bases and J 8 bases; nucleotides not matched to a gene: 10. Per germline, CDR1 LGHNT and CDR2 FRNRAP. The CDR3 is 14 residues long. In nucleotides, the CDR3 is TGTGCTAGTGCCTCGGTAGCGGGGGTCGGTACGCAGTATTTT. Translated: CASASVAGVGTQYF.

In its sample, this clone was seen once. The chain links TRBV5-1 to TRBJ1-2; D gene uncertain. The V gene's germline CDR1 is SGHRS and CDR2 YFSETQ. This CDR3 has 10 residues. Trimming pared 2 bases from V and 8 bases from J, leaving 4 bases between. This CDR3 reads CASSFGGYTF. The DNA for the CDR3 is TGCGCCAGCAGCTTTGGGGGCTACACCTTC.

CDR3 loop: CASSRTNTQYF. The CDR3 nucleotides read TGTGCCAGCAGCCGAACCAATACGCAGTATTTT. The rearrangement links TRBV28 to TRBJ2-3; D remains ambiguous. The CDR3 spans 11 residues. V dropped 6 bases and J dropped 7 bases, with 8 bases sitting between them. CDR1 and CDR2 (germline): MDHEN, SYDVKM.

This rearrangement joins TRBV7-2 to TRBJ2-7; 8 bases are a match to TRBD2. The CDR3 has 14 amino acids. J was trimmed by 7 bases and V by 6 bases; bases with no gene match: 11. Germline V gene data show CDR1 as SGHTA and CDR2 as FQGNSA. In nucleotides, the CDR3 is TGTGCCAGCAGTTATAGCGGGACCCCGGGGGAGCAGTACTTC. Amino acid sequence: CASSYSGTPGEQYF.

The rearrangement links TRBV7-3 to TRBJ2-7; maybe TRBD2 (6 bases). The V end lost 2 bases, the J end lost 5 bases, and 13 bases lay between the germline ends. CDR1 is SGHTA and CDR2 is FQGTGA in the germline V gene. This CDR3 is 14 amino acids long. In DNA form, the CDR3 reads TGTGCCAGCAGCTTATTCGCGGGATCCGACGAGCAGTACTTC. Amino acids: CASSLFAGSDEQYF.

This chain uses TRBV5-1 with TRBJ1-1; no reliable D call. Germline lookup yields CDR1 SGHRS and CDR2 YFSETQ. Trimming shortened V by 0 bases and J by 0 bases, and 12 bases separated the two germline ends. The CDR3 length is 16 residues. Here the CDR3 DNA reads TGCGCCAGCAGCTTGGGGACCGCGAACATGAACACTGAAGCTTTCTTT. Protein sequence: CASSLGTANMNTEAFF. The full variable domain, its missing parts supplied by reference TRBV5-1 and TRBJ1-1, is KAGVTQTPRYLIKTRGQQVTLSCSPISGHRSVSWYQQTPGQGLQFLFEYFSETQRNKGNFPGRFSGRQFSNSRSEMNVSTLELGDSALYLCASSLGTANMNTEAFFGQGTRLTVV.

CDR3 bases: TGCGCCTCAAAAGGCGGACAGGGGTCAGATACGCAGTATTTT. Its protein is CASKGGQGSDTQYF. The chain links TRBV5-1 to TRBJ2-3; 9 positions match TRBD1. This CDR3 spans 14 amino acids. V lost 10 bases to trimming and J lost 4 bases; unmatched junction nucleotides: 10. CDR1 SGHRS and CDR2 YFSETQ come from the germline V gene.

V gene TRBV7-6 combines with J gene TRBJ2-1; no firm D call. The V gene's germline CDR1 is SGHVS and CDR2 FNYEAQ. This CDR3 spans 13 amino acids. Trimming took off 1 base at V and 3 bases at J, with 4 bases between the two ends. In DNA, the CDR3 is TGTGCCAGCAGCTTAGAAAACTACAATGAGCAGTTCTTC. This codes for CASSLENYNEQFF.

The chain carries TRBV28 and TRBJ1-1; the D gene is possibly TRBD1 (5 bases). The CDR3 sequence is 13 residues long. V was clipped by 8 bases and J by 1 base, with 11 bases between them. Germline V gives CDR1 MDHEN, CDR2 SYDVKM. CDR3 bases: TGTGCCAGCCAGGTCGGGGCGAACACTGAAGCTTTCTTT. Protein: CASQVGANTEAFF. Complete variable domain (other parts from reference TRBV28 and TRBJ1-1): DVKVTQSSRYLVKRTGEKVFLECVQDMDHENMFWYRQDPGLGLRLIYFSYDVKMKEKGDIPEGYSVSREKKERFSLILESASTNQTSMYLCASQVGANTEAFFGQGTRLTVV.

In DNA form, the CDR3 reads TGCAGTGCTAGCGAGGAATCCAGGCAGTATTTT. Protein sequence: CSASEESRQYF. This sequence joins TRBV20-1 and TRBJ2-3, with D unclear. V gave up 3 bases and J gave up 11 bases, with 12 bases separating them. The CDR3 spans 11 residues. CDR1 is DFQATT, CDR2 SNEGSKA, per germline (reference sequence).

The chain recombines TRBV29-1 with TRBJ1-4, with 7 bases lining up with TRBD1. CDR1 and CDR2 (germline): SQVTM, ANQGSEA. The CDR3 length is 13 residues. V lost 7 bases to trimming and J lost 3 bases; unmatched junction nucleotides: 5. DNA for the CDR3: TGCAGCGCCTACAGGGGTGCTAATGAAAAACTGTTTTTT. This gives the protein CSAYRGANEKLFF.

The V call is TRBV27, the J call TRBJ1-2; 8 bases line up with TRBD1. V was clipped by 2 bases and J by 5 bases; unmatched bases: 7. The CDR3 extends over 15 amino acids. The V gene's germline CDR1 is MNHEY and CDR2 SMNVEV (reference sequence). The CDR3, as DNA: TGTGCCAGCAGTTTACTCCCGACAGGGGTATATGGCTACACCTTC. Its translation is CASSLLPTGVYGYTF.

This rearrangement joins TRBV6-6 to TRBJ1-2; D is ambiguous. This CDR3 has 10 residues. Trimming removed 6 bases at V and 4 bases at J, with 3 bases between. Germline lookup yields CDR1 MNHNY and CDR2 SVGAGI (reference sequence). CDR3 sequence reads: CASRAYGYTF. CDR3 coding DNA: TGTGCCAGCAGGGCCTATGGCTACACCTTC.

This chain connects TRBV27 to TRBJ1-2; no firm D call. Germline V gives CDR1 MNHEY, CDR2 SMNVEV (reference sequence). V shed 3 bases and J shed 8 bases, with 16 bases lying between them. This CDR3 spans 14 amino acids. The CDR3: CASSFSRRRTGYTF. The DNA of the CDR3 is TGTGCCAGCAGTTTCTCACGGCGTCGGACCGGCTACACCTTC.

This rearrangement joins TRBV5-4 to TRBJ2-3; TRBD1 matches at 7 bases. V was clipped by 2 bases and J by 0 bases; unmatched bases: 6. The germline CDR1 and CDR2 sequences are SGHNT and YYREEE (reference sequence). The CDR3 has 16 amino acids. The CDR3, as DNA: TGTGCCAGCAGCTTACAGACAGGGCGTAGCACAGATACGCAGTATTTT. Its translation is CASSLQTGRSTDTQYF.

The chain carries TRBV7-9 and TRBJ2-3, with no clear D. Looked up from germline, CDR1 is SEHNR and CDR2 is FQNEAQ (reference sequence). CDR3 length: 15 residues. V was shortened by 2 bases and J by 2 bases, with 11 bases between the two germline ends. The CDR3 DNA reads as TGTGCCAGCAGCTTATGGCTAGATGTCACAGATACGCAGTATTTT. As protein: CASSLWLDVTDTQYF.

The chain carries TRBV7-6 and TRBJ2-2; the D is unclear. Trimming took 1 base from V and 6 from J, leaving 6 bases between them. The CDR3 spans 13 residues. Germline CDR1 is SGHVS and CDR2 is FNYEAQ. The DNA of the CDR3 is TGTGCCAGCAGCTTAGTTATGGCCGGGGAGCTGTTTTTT. Protein sequence: CASSLVMAGELFF.

The V gene is TRBV7-3, the J gene TRBJ2-1; D possibly corresponds to TRBD2 (5 bases). Germline V lookup: CDR1 SGHTA, CDR2 FQGTGA. The CDR3 consists of 16 residues. Between the trimmed V and J ends, which lost 2 bases and 2 bases, there was a span of 13 bases. The DNA for the CDR3 is TGTGCCAGCAGCTTAGCCGGGCGGGTAACCTACAATGAGCAGTTCTTC. Translating it yields CASSLAGRVTYNEQFF.

The chain is built from TRBV10-3 and TRBJ2-7; D remains ambiguous. Germline-derived CDR1 and CDR2 are ENHRY and SYGVKD. V gave up 0 bases and J gave up 6 bases, with 15 bases separating them. This CDR3 is built from 15 residues. The CDR3 loop is CAISESHPKGSEQYF. CDR3 bases: TGTGCCATCAGTGAGTCGCACCCCAAAGGATCCGAGCAGTACTTC.

The V gene is TRBV29-1, the J gene TRBJ2-1, with no clear D. The CDR3 has 10 residues. Trimming removed 5 bases at V and 5 bases at J, with 4 bases between. Per germline, CDR1 SQVTM and CDR2 ANQGSEA. The CDR3 DNA reads as TGCAGCGTTAGGGACAATGAGCAGTTCTTC. Translation gives CSVRDNEQFF.

The V and J genes are TRBV6-6 and TRBJ2-5, with D possibly being TRBD2 (6 bases). There are 12 residues in the CDR3. V gave up 6 bases and J gave up 4 bases, with 9 bases separating them. CDR1 is MNHNY, CDR2 SVGAGI, per germline (reference sequence). The CDR3 here is CASSPAGETQYF. CDR3 in DNA: TGTGCCAGCAGCCCAGCGGGAGAGACCCAGTACTTC.

Points on this clone: In the same sample, other DNA sequences code for this CDR3. V and J are TRBV28 and TRBJ2-3; a weak D match, TRBD2 (5 bases). CDR3 size: 14 residues. V lost 2 bases, J lost 0 bases, and 6 bases lay in between. Germline V CDR1 and CDR2: MDHEN, SYDVKM. For the CDR3, the DNA is TGTGCCAGCAGTTTAGGCGGGAGCACAGATACGCAGTATTTT. It codes for CASSLGGSTDTQYF.

V gene TRBV7-3 combines with J gene TRBJ2-7, with D possibly TRBD2 on 6 matching bases. V dropped 2 bases and J dropped 3 bases, with 14 bases sitting between them. The CDR3 spans 15 residues. Per germline, CDR1 SGHTA and CDR2 FQGTGA. CDR3 loop: CASSLSGAPDYEQYF. The CDR3 coding sequence is TGTGCCAGCAGCTTATCGGGAGCCCCAGACTACGAGCAGTACTTC.

This rearrangement joins TRBV29-1 to TRBJ1-2; no clear D. Germline CDR1 reads SQVTM; CDR2 reads ANQGSEA. V lost 3 bases, J lost 0 bases, and 8 bases lay in between. The CDR3 is 13 amino acids. The CDR3 spells CSVETNSNYGYTF. The CDR3 DNA reads TGCAGCGTTGAGACAAACTCTAACTATGGCTACACCTTC.

The rearrangement links TRBV5-6 to TRBJ1-4; TRBD1 aligns across 8 bases. V shed 4 bases, J shed 7 bases, and the junction held 9 bases outside the gene matches. Germline lookup yields CDR1 SGHDT and CDR2 YYEEEE. The CDR3 is 15 amino acids. CDR3 sequence: CASSTRQGLREKLFF. DNA for the CDR3: TGTGCCAGCAGCACCCGACAGGGGCTGCGTGAAAAACTGTTTTTT.

The chain is built from TRBV11-2 and TRBJ2-2; D is undetermined. Trimming cost V 2 bases and J 7 bases, with 11 bases left between them. Germline CDR1 and CDR2: SGHAT and FQNNGV. This CDR3 is 14 amino acids long. The CDR3 loop is CASSLYRFGGELFF. The CDR3 nucleotides are TGTGCCAGCAGCTTATATCGTTTCGGCGGGGAGCTGTTTTTT.

This chain links TRBV9 with TRBJ2-1; D gene uncertain. The CDR3 is 16 amino acids. The germline CDR1 and CDR2 sequences are SGDLS and YYNGEE. Trimming shortened V by 0 bases and J by 0 bases, and 10 bases separated the two germline ends. The CDR3 coding sequence is TGTGCCAGCAGCGTAGAAGGGATCAGCTCCTACAATGAGCAGTTCTTC. This sequence encodes CASSVEGISSYNEQFF.

This clone was observed a few times. V is TRBV29-1 and J is TRBJ1-1; a weak D match, TRBD1 (6 bases). The length of the CDR3 is 12 residues. CDR1 and CDR2 from the germline V gene are SQVTM and ANQGSEA. Deletions cut 7 bases from V and 2 bases from J, with 11 bases between. The CDR3 DNA reads as TGCAGCGGTACAGGGTTCAACACTGAAGCTTTCTTT. This codes for CSGTGFNTEAFF.

About this clone itself: The same CDR3 also results from other DNA sequences found in this sample. The chain couples TRBV5-1 to TRBJ2-2; D may be TRBD1 (5 bases). Germline loops: CDR1 SGHRS, CDR2 YFSETQ. The CDR3 consists of 13 residues. V gave up 2 bases and J gave up 4 bases, with 6 bases separating them. CDR3 region: CASSLDSTGELFF. The CDR3 DNA reads as TGCGCCAGCAGCTTAGACAGCACCGGGGAGCTGTTTTTT.

The DNA of the CDR3 is TGCGCCAGCAGTCGGGGGCAGGAGAACACCGGGGAGCTGTTTTTT. Residues: CASSRGQENTGELFF. V is TRBV4-1 and J is TRBJ2-2; D is possibly TRBD1 or TRBD2 (6 bases each). V lost 6 bases, J lost 1 base, and 12 bases lay in between. This CDR3 has 15 amino acids. CDR1 is MGHRA and CDR2 is YSYEKL in the germline V gene.